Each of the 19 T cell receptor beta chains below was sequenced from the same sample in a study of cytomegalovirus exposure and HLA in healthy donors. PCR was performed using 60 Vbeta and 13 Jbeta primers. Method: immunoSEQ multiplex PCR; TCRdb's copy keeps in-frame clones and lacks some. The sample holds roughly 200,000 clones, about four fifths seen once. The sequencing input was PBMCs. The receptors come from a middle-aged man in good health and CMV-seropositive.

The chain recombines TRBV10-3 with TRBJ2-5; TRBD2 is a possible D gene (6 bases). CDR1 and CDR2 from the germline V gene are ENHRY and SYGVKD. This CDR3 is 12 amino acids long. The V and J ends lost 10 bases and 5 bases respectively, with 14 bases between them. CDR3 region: CATTGDLETQYF. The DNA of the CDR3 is TGTGCCACGACCGGGGACTTGGAGACCCAGTACTTC.

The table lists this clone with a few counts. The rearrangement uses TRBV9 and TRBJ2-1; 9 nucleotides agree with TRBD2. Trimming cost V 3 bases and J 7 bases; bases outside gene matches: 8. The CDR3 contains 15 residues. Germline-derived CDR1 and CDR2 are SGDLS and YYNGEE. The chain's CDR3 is CASSGSRGGENEQFF. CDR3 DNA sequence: TGTGCCAGCAGCGGGTCGCGGGGGGGCGAGAATGAGCAGTTCTTC.

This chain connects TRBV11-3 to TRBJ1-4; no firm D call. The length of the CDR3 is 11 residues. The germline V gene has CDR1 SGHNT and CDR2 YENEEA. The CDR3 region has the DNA TGTGCTATGGGAGCTAATGAAAAACTGTTTTTT. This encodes CAMGANEKLFF. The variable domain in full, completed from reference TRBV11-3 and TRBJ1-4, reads EAGVVQSPRYKIIEKKQPVAFWCNPISGHNTLYWYLQNLGQGPELLIRYENEEAVDDSQLPKDRFSAERLKGVDSTLKIQPAELGDSAVYLCAMGANEKLFFGSGTQLSVL.

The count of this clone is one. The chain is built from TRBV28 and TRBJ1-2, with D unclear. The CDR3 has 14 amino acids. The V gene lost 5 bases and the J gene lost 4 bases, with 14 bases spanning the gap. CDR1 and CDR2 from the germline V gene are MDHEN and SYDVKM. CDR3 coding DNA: TGTGCCAGCAGTGTGTCGCTAATCCCCTATGGCTACACCTTC. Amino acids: CASSVSLIPYGYTF.

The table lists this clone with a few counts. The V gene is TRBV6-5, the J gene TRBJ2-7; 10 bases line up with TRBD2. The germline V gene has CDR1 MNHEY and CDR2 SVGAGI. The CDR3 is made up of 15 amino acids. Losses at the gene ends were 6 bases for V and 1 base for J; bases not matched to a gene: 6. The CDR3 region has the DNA TGTGCCAGCAGGGCTCTAGCGGGGGATTCCTACGAGCAGTACTTC. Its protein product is CASRALAGDSYEQYF.

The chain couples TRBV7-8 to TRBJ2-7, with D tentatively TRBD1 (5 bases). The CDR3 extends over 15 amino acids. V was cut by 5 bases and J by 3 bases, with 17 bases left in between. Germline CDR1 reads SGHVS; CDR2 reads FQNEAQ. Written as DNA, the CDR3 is TGTGCCAGCAGCCTCCTTTTGGGGCTCAACTACGAGCAGTACTTC. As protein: CASSLLLGLNYEQYF.

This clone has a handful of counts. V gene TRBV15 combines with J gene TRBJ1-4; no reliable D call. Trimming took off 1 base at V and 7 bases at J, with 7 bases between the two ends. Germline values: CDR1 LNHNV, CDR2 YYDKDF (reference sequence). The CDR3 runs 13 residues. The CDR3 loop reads CATSRALGEKLFF. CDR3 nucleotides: TGTGCCACCAGCAGAGCCCTCGGTGAAAAACTGTTTTTT. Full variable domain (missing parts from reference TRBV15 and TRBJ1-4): DAMVIQNPRYQVTQFGKPVTLSCSQTLNHNVMYWYQQKSSQAPKLLFHYYDKDFNNEADTPDNFQSRRPNTSFCFLDIRSPGLGDTAMYLCATSRALGEKLFFGSGTQLSVL.

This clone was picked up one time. CDR3 in DNA: TGTGCCAGCAGCGGAGCGGGGGCAGTGGCCGGGGAGCTGTTTTTT. Its protein product is CASSGAGAVAGELFF. The genes are TRBV7-7 and TRBJ2-2; 8 positions match TRBD2. The V and J ends lost 5 bases and 6 bases, in that order; junction bases with no gene match: 8. This CDR3 region has 15 residues. Germline V gives CDR1 SSHAT, CDR2 FNYEAQ (reference sequence).

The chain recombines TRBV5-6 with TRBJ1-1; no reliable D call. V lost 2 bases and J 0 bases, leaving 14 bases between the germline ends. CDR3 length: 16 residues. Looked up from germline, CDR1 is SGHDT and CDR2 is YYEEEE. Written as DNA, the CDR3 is TGTGCCAGCAGCTTTGAAACTAGGAGCATGAACACTGAAGCTTTCTTT. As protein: CASSFETRSMNTEAFF.

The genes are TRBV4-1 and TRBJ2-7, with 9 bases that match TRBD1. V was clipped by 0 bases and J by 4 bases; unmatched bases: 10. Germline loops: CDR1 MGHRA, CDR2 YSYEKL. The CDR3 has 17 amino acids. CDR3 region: CASSQDWSSGTGYEQYF. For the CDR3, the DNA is TGCGCCAGCAGCCAAGATTGGTCCTCCGGGACAGGGTACGAGCAGTACTTC.

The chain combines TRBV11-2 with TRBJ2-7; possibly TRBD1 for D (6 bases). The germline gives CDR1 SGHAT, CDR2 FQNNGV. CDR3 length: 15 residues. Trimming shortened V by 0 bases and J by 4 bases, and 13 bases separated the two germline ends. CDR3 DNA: TGTGCCAGCAGCTTAGACGTGGGGGCGCCGTACGAGCAGTACTTC. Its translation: CASSLDVGAPYEQYF.

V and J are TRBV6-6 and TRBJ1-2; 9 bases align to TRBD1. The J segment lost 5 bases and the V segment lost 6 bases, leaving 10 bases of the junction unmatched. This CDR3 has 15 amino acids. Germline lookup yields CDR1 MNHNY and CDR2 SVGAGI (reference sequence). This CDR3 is CASRDGTGNRYGYTF. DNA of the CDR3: TGTGCCAGCAGAGACGGGACAGGGAATCGGTATGGCTACACCTTC.

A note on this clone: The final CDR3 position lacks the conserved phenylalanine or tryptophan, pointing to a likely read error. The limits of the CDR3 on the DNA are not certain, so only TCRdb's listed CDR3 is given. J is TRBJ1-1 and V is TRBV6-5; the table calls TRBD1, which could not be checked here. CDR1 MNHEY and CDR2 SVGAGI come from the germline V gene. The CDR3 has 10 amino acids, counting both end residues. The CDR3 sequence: CAIPTWDRGL.

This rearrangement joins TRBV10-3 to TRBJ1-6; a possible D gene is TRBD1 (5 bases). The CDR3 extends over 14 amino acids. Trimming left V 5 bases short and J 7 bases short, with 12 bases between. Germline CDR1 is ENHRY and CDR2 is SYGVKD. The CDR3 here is CAISTTAENSPLHF. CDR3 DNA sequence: TGTGCCATCAGTACGACAGCAGAAAATTCACCCCTCCACTTT.

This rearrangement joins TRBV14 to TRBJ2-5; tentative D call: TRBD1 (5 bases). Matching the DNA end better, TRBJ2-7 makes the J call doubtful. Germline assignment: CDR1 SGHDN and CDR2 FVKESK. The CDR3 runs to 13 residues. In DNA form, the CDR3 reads TGTGCCAGCAGCCCGACAGTAACCTACGAGCAGTACTTC. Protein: CASSPTVTYEQYF.

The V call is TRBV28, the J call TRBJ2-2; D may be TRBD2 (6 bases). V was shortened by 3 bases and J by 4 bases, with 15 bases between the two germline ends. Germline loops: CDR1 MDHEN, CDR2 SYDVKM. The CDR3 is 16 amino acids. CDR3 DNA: TGTGCCAGCAGTTTCCTAGGGGTGGGAGGCACCGGGGAGCTGTTTTTT. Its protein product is CASSFLGVGGTGELFF.

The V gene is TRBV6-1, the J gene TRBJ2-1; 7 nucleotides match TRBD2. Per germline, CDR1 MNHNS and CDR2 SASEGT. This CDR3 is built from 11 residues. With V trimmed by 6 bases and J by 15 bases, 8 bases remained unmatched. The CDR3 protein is CASSLAERGFF. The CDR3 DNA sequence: TGTGCCAGCAGCCTAGCGGAGAGGGGGTTCTTC.

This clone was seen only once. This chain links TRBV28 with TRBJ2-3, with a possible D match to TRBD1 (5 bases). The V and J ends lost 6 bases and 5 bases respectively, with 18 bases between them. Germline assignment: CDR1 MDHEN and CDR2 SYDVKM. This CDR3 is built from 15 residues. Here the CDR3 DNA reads TGTGCCAGCAGATCCAGGGTTGGCTTTCAAGATACGCAGTATTTT. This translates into CASRSRVGFQDTQYF.

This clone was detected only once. CDR3 nucleotide sequence: TGTGCTAGTGGTTTATCCTGGACAGGCTCCTACAATGAGCAGTTCTTC. Protein product: CASGLSWTGSYNEQFF. The genes are TRBV12-5 and TRBJ2-1; 7 nucleotides match TRBD1. Germline CDR1 is LGHNT and CDR2 is FRNRAP. The CDR3 has 16 residues. J was trimmed by 0 bases and V by 3 bases; bases with no gene match: 5.